The sequence of this TCR beta chain was determined in a study of cytomegalovirus exposure and HLA in healthy donors (dated by TCRdb to about 2017). Regarding the complete study: An earlier analysis of approximately 640 of the donors reported 250 to 300 Gb of sequence data and 100 million to 130 million unique TCR beta sequences from about 179 million T cells. The aim of the study was to test whether cataloging public T cell receptors could identify signatures of past pathogen exposure. Class I and class II HLA loci were covered by the typing at four-digit resolution. An early release that covered 500 to 800 HLA-typed donors contained approximately 300 gigabases of sequencing data and roughly 84 million unique TCR sequences. To study patterns of TCR occurrence, a later analysis re-analyzed previously published TCR beta repertoires from 666 donors and added high-resolution HLA genotyping. All discovery cohort repertoires had been generated using a single sequencing platform. The T cell repertoires of several hundred subjects were profiled by immunosequencing and related to cytomegalovirus serostatus. Rather than drawing on any new phenotypic data, the later analysis identified candidate immune exposures from TCR beta sequences and the way those sequences occurred across donors. The number of typed donors differed by locus: about 620-630 for A, B, C, DRB1 and DQB1; 522 for DQA1; approximately 600 for DPA1; and 450 to 480 for DPB1. Alongside the repertoire data, information on donor age, sex, ethnicity and CMV serostatus was compiled. On average, about 200,000 unique TCR beta nucleotide sequences were sequenced per donor among 398 genotyped donors of the cohort, with roughly 20% of those sequences being non-productive. Of the roughly 390 genotyped donors, approximately 80% were placed in the genetic ancestry cluster associated with self-reported Caucasian donors. A handful of DR-DQ haplotypes were handled as single units for association and clustering because linkage in the cohort was strong. An earlier analysis of roughly 600 of the donors used high-throughput TCR beta sequencing to judge whether each TCR beta V gene segment behaved as functional or pseudogenic. A separate validation cohort of about 110 different subjects was used in addition to the roughly 670-subject first cohort. To predict cytomegalovirus infection status, the study combined high-throughput TCR immunosequencing, statistical association of individual TCRs with disease status, and machine learning. A later genetic analysis used genome-wide SNP genotypes for about 60% of the roughly 700 donors, treating that subset as a discovery cohort.

The cohort was made up of 666 healthy bone marrow donors. At the time of sampling, every cohort member was nominally healthy, though immune exposures that went unrecorded were likely present. The donor was CMV seropositive and was included in the group of 300 or so seropositive cohort members. A peripheral blood sample was collected from each donor, and TCR beta sequencing was performed on peripheral blood mononuclear cells. The Qiagen DNeasy Blood Extraction Kit was used to extract genomic DNA from the blood cell samples. Library preparation used the immunoSEQ multiplex PCR assay. For the multiplex PCR, a mixture combining 60 forward primers for TCR Vbeta segments and 13 reverse primers for TCR Jbeta segments was used. The CDR3 region of rearranged TCR beta genes was amplified from genomic DNA with a multiplex PCR assay. On the Illumina HiSeq System, the amplified TCR beta libraries were sequenced as 87-base-pair reads. As for the original processing: A later analysis counted about 76 million unique TCR beta chains across the 670 or so repertoires, and some 11 million of these chains were shared by at least two donors. Raw reads were error-corrected and collapsed into unique sequences with a nearest-neighbor algorithm that merged closely related sequences to remove PCR and sequencing errors. To assign V, D and J gene segments, CDR3 sequences were aligned to IMGT reference sequences. For a sequence to be retained, at least a six-nucleotide match to both a V gene segment and a J gene segment was required. Rearrangements were called productive when the CDR3 lacked stop codons and stayed in frame with V and J; all others were non-productive. Following IMGT convention, CDR3 was defined as the stretch from the second conserved V-encoded cysteine to the conserved J-encoded phenylalanine. The earlier analysis of 587 of the donors excluded any sequence lacking an unambiguous match to a single V gene segment. In an earlier analysis of several hundred of the donors, V segments were called functional above 56.7% productive rearrangements and were called segregating when the between-donor standard deviation exceeded 5%. A statistical classification framework was developed to diagnose cytomegalovirus status using the catalog of TCR beta chain sequences. In a later analysis, TCR nucleotide sequences were compared against IMGT/GENE-DB human TR gene sequences so that V and J genes could be assigned. In a later analysis, CDR3 sequences and most-parsimonious VDJ recombination scenarios were assigned using the TCRdist pipeline. In a later analysis, each TCR beta chain was defined by its CDR3 amino acid sequence together with its V-gene family, and reads without a unique V-gene family were excluded. As a way to deal with suspected cross-contamination and a sequencing artifact, a later analysis dropped under 600 nucleotide sequences that were highly shared and had low generation probability. In a later analysis, a clonal expansion index was calculated for each public chain from normalized within-repertoire ranks of inferred template counts. A later analysis computed generation probabilities with a VDJ recombination model fitted to out-of-frame rearrangements, and checked the results against IGoR. A later analysis scored TCR-TCR, TCR-HLA and TCR-CMV co-occurrence with hypergeometric tests, applying a repertoire-size bias correction to TCR pairs. A later analysis estimated false discovery rates by permuting HLA or CMV assignments 20 times. In a later analysis, co-occurring TCRs were grouped with DBSCAN, and TCRdist sequence similarity was added when clustering was performed within HLA-allele-positive subsets. Co-occurrence clustering excluded repertoires with fewer than 30,000 or more than 120,000 public chains, plus five with anomalous nucleotide sharing. The source is immuneACCESS, and TCRdb retained only in-frame sequences with V and J called. Part of the clones is not carried over; for the studies checked, unresolved V genes explain less than half of this, and the remainder is unexplained. V and J calls and clone size are given by that table; D and trimming were obtained from the DNA. For this sample the table gives 250,000 to 350,000 clones, of which approximately 90% were detected only once. The ten biggest clones cover around 4.2% of the sample.

The CDR3 starts with the cysteine, ends with the phenylalanine, and has 15 residues. The retained sequence is limited to the CDR3, 45 bases, with the frame set at the first base. As encoded in the germline V gene (reference sequence), CDR1 is LNHDA while CDR2 is SQIVND. The germline ends are 13 bases apart after V is trimmed by 5 bases and J by 2 bases. On this clone itself: Its antigen is still unknown. Base quality data are lacking; no much larger clone is found one base away.

Results the study describes overall, beyond this receptor: Because the 87-base-pair reads could not distinguish some IMGT-functional V segments, including TRBV6-2 and TRBV6-3, those segments were excluded. The presence/absence analyses assumed that sequencing depth was roughly uniform across donors, and that assumption may not be true. The cohort was sequenced for TCR beta chains only, and without alpha or paired-chain data the features that could be detected were limited. A total of roughly 160 TCR beta chains were listed by the study as associated with cytomegalovirus. In both the original and validation cohorts, the classifier was reported to diagnose cytomegalovirus status with high specificity and sensitivity. The sequencing pipeline was judged likely to have produced a cluster of highly shared sequence variants as a technical artifact. A further reported finding was that TCR beta sequences accurately predicted the HLA-A and HLA-B alleles for most subjects in the first cohort. The authors suggested that the approach could potentially be generalized to other disease states and immunological phenotypes. A later genetic analysis reported fewer N-insertions in productive TCRs among donors in an Asian-associated ancestry cluster than the roughly 700-donor mean. Because HLA typing was unavailable for some donors at each locus, only the typed subset was used in association tests. For the cohort, immune exposure information was limited to CMV serostatus. In a later analysis, HLA-associated TCR beta chains showed more clonal expansion and lower generation probabilities than non-associated chains that were equally common. In an earlier analysis of around 600 of the donors, most TCR beta V segments were observed in productive rearrangements about 87% or about 30% of the time, broadly matching IMGT annotations. According to a later analysis, parvovirus B19, influenza, CMV and Epstein-Barr virus appeared linked to several top co-occurrence clusters. Linkage disequilibrium might explain the correlated functional status among segregating V segments, but an unknown experimental factor could not be excluded. At a false discovery rate of 0.05, a later analysis linked under 20,000 TCR beta sequences to specific HLA alleles. Across donors, most TCR sequences were observed very rarely, whereas some public TCRs were present in many individuals. Fewer than 20 rarely observed V segments, including chromosome 9 orphons, were excluded from the earlier analysis of 550 to 700 of the donors because counts were too low. V-gene and J-gene trimming of TCR beta chains was associated with a missense DCLRE1C variant in a later genetic analysis, and the association was replicated in an independent cohort. In a later analysis, most CMV-associated TCR beta chains were found to appear HLA-restricted, with HLA associations seemingly driven largely by CMV exposure. In a later analysis, the rate of TCR association differed among HLA loci, with DRB1 alleles having the most associated TCRs and HLA-C alleles having the fewest. When HLA alleles, especially DR and DQ, strongly co-occurred, TCR associations were difficult to assign to individual alleles. A few of the identified cytomegalovirus-associated TCR beta chains were confirmed in vitro to be specific for cytomegalovirus antigens.

The sequence was obtained from a man in his forties in good health and CMV-seropositive. The sequence links TRBV19 to TRBJ2-1, and the D gene may be TRBD2, 5 bases matching. Sequencing was performed on PBMCs. CDR3 sequence: CASSHQWETYNEQFF. The nucleotide sequence reads TGTGCCAGTAGTCATCAGTGGGAGACCTACAATGAGCAGTTCTTC.